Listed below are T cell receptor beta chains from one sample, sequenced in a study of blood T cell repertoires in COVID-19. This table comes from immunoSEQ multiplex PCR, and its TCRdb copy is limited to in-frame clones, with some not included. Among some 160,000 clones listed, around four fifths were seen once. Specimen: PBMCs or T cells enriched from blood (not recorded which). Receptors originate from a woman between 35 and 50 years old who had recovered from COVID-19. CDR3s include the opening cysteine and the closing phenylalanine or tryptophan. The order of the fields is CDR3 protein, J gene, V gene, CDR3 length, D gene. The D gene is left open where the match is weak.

CDR3: CASRSASSGNTIYF
J: TRBJ1-3
V: TRBV5-6
length: 14
D: .

CDR3: CASTSGSYEQYF
J: TRBJ2-7
V: TRBV27
length: 12
D: .

CDR3: CASSQERDEKLFF
J: TRBJ1-4
V: TRBV3-1/TRBV3-2
length: 13
D: .

CDR3: CASSSNAASGGEQYF
J: TRBJ2-7
V: TRBV28
length: 15
D: TRBD2

CDR3: CAISGPRTGASTDTQYF
J: TRBJ2-3
V: TRBV10-3
length: 17
D: TRBD1

CDR3: CASSFSTSGYTGELFF
J: TRBJ2-2
V: TRBV5-6
length: 16
D: TRBD2

CDR3: CAWSVLADTEAFF
J: TRBJ1-1
V: TRBV30
length: 13
D: .

CDR3: CASSLEGNSPLHF
J: TRBJ1-6
V: TRBV11-2
length: 13
D: .

CDR3: CASSLGLDTDTQYF
J: TRBJ2-3
V: TRBV3-1/TRBV3-2
length: 14
D: TRBD2

CDR3: CASSQDTSRRYF
J: TRBJ2-7
V: TRBV3-1/TRBV3-2
length: 12
D: .

CDR3: CSVEVNRDGYTF
J: TRBJ1-2
V: TRBV29-1
length: 12
D: .

CDR3: CASSSSTGSNTEAFF
J: TRBJ1-1
V: TRBV11-3
length: 15
D: TRBD1

CDR3: CAISLDRYNQPQHF
J: TRBJ1-5
V: TRBV10-3
length: 14
D: .

CDR3: CASSSSGAKNIQYF
J: TRBJ2-4
V: TRBV9
length: 14
D: .

CDR3: CASSVASGNRNEQFF
J: TRBJ2-1
V: TRBV9
length: 15
D: TRBD2

CDR3: CASRGLAERMRYTDTQYF
J: TRBJ2-3
V: TRBV5-1
length: 18
D: TRBD2

CDR3: CASSQTGKGNQPQHF
J: TRBJ1-5
V: TRBV28
length: 15
D: TRBD1

CDR3: CASSVYAGLLVYEQYF
J: TRBJ2-7
V: TRBV19
length: 16
D: .

CDR3: CASSQASGQPTDTQYF
J: TRBJ2-3
V: TRBV4-2
length: 16
D: TRBD2

CDR3: CASSLSNRGDQPQHF
J: TRBJ1-5
V: TRBV27
length: 15
D: TRBD1

CDR3: CASSSLPGQGQETQYF
J: TRBJ2-5
V: TRBV18
length: 16
D: TRBD1

CDR3: CASSGRGATNEKLFF
J: TRBJ1-4
V: TRBV4-1
length: 15
D: .

CDR3: CASSSSVNQPQHF
J: TRBJ1-5
V: TRBV27
length: 13
D: .

CDR3: CASTNGGQNYGYTF
J: TRBJ1-2
V: TRBV6-5
length: 14
D: .

CDR3: CASSLVRGANEKLFF
J: TRBJ1-4
V: TRBV19
length: 15
D: TRBD1

CDR3: CASSQSGWQPQHF
J: TRBJ1-5
V: TRBV14
length: 13
D: .

CDR3: CASSQESGQGRNQPQHF
J: TRBJ1-5
V: TRBV4-1
length: 17
D: TRBD1

CDR3: CASSLEQGALGSPLHF
J: TRBJ1-6
V: TRBV5-5
length: 16
D: TRBD1

CDR3: CASSQDSPSPPDTQYF
J: TRBJ2-3
V: TRBV4-1
length: 16
D: .